The 14 T cell receptor beta chains given below trace back to one sample, sequenced in a study of CXCR3-negative and CXCR3-positive naive CD8 T cells. The libraries of TRB cDNA were prepared using 5' RACE with UMI labels. Reanalyzing the 5' RACE reads, TCRdb keeps one entry per CDR3 protein, without DNA. The sample totals roughly 39,000 distinct CDR3 sequences; its top ten clones hold about 10%. The source material was memory CD8+ T cells from blood. These receptors were obtained from a human donor in good health. Some clones in this sample may be carry-over from other donors' samples.

The chain is built from TRBV20-1 and TRBJ1-1. CDR1 is DFQATT, CDR2 SNEGSKA, per germline (reference sequence). The CDR3 is made up of 11 amino acids. This CDR3 reads CSAEEVTEAFF.

This rearrangement joins TRBV9 to TRBJ2-7; TCRdb gives TRBD1 as the D gene, but with no DNA this cannot be confirmed. Germline lookup yields CDR1 SGDLS and CDR2 YYNGEE. The CDR3 length is 16 residues. CDR3 loop: CASSVDRTEVTYEQYF. Looking up the rest from reference TRBV9 and TRBJ2-7 gives the full variable domain: DSGVTQTPKHLITATGQRVTLRCSPRSGDLSVYWYQQSLDQGLQFLIQYYNGEERAKGNILERFSAQQFPDLHSELNLSSLELGDSALYFCASSVDRTEVTYEQYFGPGTRLTVT.

CDR3 region: CASSLPSGGRETQYF. This chain links TRBV7-7 with TRBJ2-5; TCRdb returns TRBD2, unconfirmable since there is no DNA. The germline V gene encodes CDR1 SSHAT and CDR2 FNYEAQ (reference sequence). The CDR3 is made up of 15 amino acids.

The chain uses TRBV29-1 and TRBJ1-2; checking the TCRdb D call of TRBD1 is not possible without DNA. This CDR3 has 13 residues. In germline, CDR1 is SQVTM, CDR2 ANQGSEA. The CDR3 sequence is CSVQGNFGDGYTF.

This sequence joins TRBV6-4 and TRBJ2-2; there is no DNA to check the TCRdb D call of TRBD2. Germline values: CDR1 MRHNA, CDR2 SNTAGT. There are 16 residues in the CDR3. Here the CDR3 reads CASSQKAGSNTGELFF.

V gene TRBV6-2 or TRBV6-3 combines with J gene TRBJ2-3; TCRdb calls TRBD2, which cannot be checked without DNA. The CDR3 spans 13 residues. Germline CDR1 MNHEY, CDR2 SVGEGT. The chain's CDR3 is CASGPTDTDTQYF.

This chain joins TRBV6-1 and TRBJ2-1; TCRdb's assignment of TRBD2 cannot be checked, as there is no DNA. CDR1 is MNHNS and CDR2 is SASEGT in the germline V gene. The CDR3 covers 15 residues. CDR3: CASSGAGGPNNEQFF.

J is TRBJ2-5 and V is TRBV20-1; TCRdb picks TRBD2, but there is no DNA to check that call. Germline V lookup: CDR1 DFQATT, CDR2 SNEGSKA (reference sequence). This CDR3 region has 15 residues. The CDR3 loop is CSAREPGLYGETQYF.

V and J are TRBV12-3 or TRBV12-4 and TRBJ2-2. The CDR3 is 14 amino acids. CDR3 loop: CATRGIANTGELFF.

This chain uses TRBV7-6 with TRBJ1-6. The CDR3 extends over 17 amino acids. Per germline, CDR1 SGHVS and CDR2 FNYEAQ. CDR3 amino acids: CASSLDTRSSYNSPLHF.

The chain uses TRBV7-2 and TRBJ1-1; lacking DNA, the TRBD1 call made by TCRdb goes unchecked. CDR3 length equals 17 residues. Looked up from germline, CDR1 is SGHTA and CDR2 is FQGNSA. The CDR3: CASSLPGQGARNTEAFF. The whole variable domain, filled in from reference TRBV7-2 and TRBJ1-1, reads GAGVSQSPSNKVTEKGKDVELRCDPISGHTALYWYRQSLGQGLEFLIYFQGNSAPDKSGLPSDRFSAERTGGSVSTLTIQRTQQEDSAVYLCASSLPGQGARNTEAFFGQGTRLTVV.

The chain has TRBV4-3 and TRBJ2-7. The germline CDR1 and CDR2 sequences are LGHNA and YSLEER. The CDR3 sequence is 13 residues long. CDR3 sequence reads: CASSQAGSYEQYF.

The V and J genes are TRBV4-3 and TRBJ1-3; without DNA, the TCRdb call of TRBD1 cannot be checked. Germline assignment: CDR1 LGHNA and CDR2 YSLEER. The CDR3 runs 14 residues. CDR3 sequence reads: CASSQDGLRDTIYF.

The V and J genes are TRBV7-3 and TRBJ1-2; with no DNA, the TCRdb D assignment of TRBD1 cannot be verified. Germline loops: CDR1 SGHTA, CDR2 FQGTGA. The CDR3 covers 19 residues. This CDR3 is CASSLTPRPGTGAEEGYTF. The full variable domain, in which reference TRBV7-3 and TRBJ1-2 provide the parts outside the CDR3, is GAGVSQTPSNKVTEKGKYVELRCDPISGHTALYWYRQSLGQGPEFLIYFQGTGAADDSGLPNDRFFAVRPEGSVSTLKIQRTERGDSAVYLCASSLTPRPGTGAEEGYTFGSGTRLTVV.